The T cell receptor beta chain under discussion was sequenced for a study of blood T cell repertoires in COVID-19. V gave up 4 bases and J gave up 2 bases; unmatched junction bases: 4. The CDR3 totals 16 residues. Germline CDR1 SGHRS, CDR2 YFSETQ. The repertoire was sequenced with immunoSEQ multiplex PCR; TCRdb's copy has only in-frame clones and lacks some. The sample records 130,000 or so clones, more than 65% being singletons. This clone has just one count. The origin of this receptor is a human donor in a cohort sampled during active COVID-19. Sequencing was done on a sample of peripheral blood. This sequence joins TRBV5-1 and TRBJ2-3, with 13 nucleotides matching TRBD2. The CDR3 nucleotides are TGCGCCAGCAGCCTTGGGACTAGCGGGATCACAGATACGCAGTATTTT. It specifies CASSLGTSGITDTQYF.